The sequence of this T cell receptor (beta chain) was determined in a study of cytomegalovirus exposure and HLA in healthy donors. Study-wide points: Later analysis found that TCR beta chains associated with HLA were more clonally expanded than other, equally common chains.

As concerns this clone: Its antigen is undetermined.

Researchers ran the PCR with 60 Vbeta and 13 Jbeta primers. Method: immunoSEQ multiplex PCR; TCRdb's copy keeps in-frame clones and lacks some. The table shows some 150,000 clones, with about two thirds occurring only once. Trimming at V came to 5 bases and at J to 8 bases, leaving 15 bases not matched to a gene. This CDR3 has 16 amino acids. Per the germline V gene, CDR1 is MNHEY and CDR2 is SMNVEV (reference sequence). The chain recombines TRBV27 with TRBJ1-2, with 9 bases matching TRBD1. The specimen was PBMCs. The TCR was taken from a woman in her twenties or thirties in good health and CMV-seronegative. CDR3: CASSPGTGSDLGGYTF. DNA of the CDR3: TGTGCCAGCAGTCCGGGGACAGGGAGTGACCTTGGAGGCTACACCTTC.